This T cell receptor (beta chain) was observed in a study of glioma-infiltrating T cells after dendritic cell vaccination. Study details: At biweekly intervals, patients got three intradermal dendritic cell vaccine injections. Study observations and caveats: Patients with more pretreatment TILs had longer time to progression and survival.

The time point: after dendritic cell vaccination, including at tumor progression/relapse. The CDR3 has 15 amino acids. CDR1 and CDR2 (germline): MNHEY, SVGAGI. About this clone itself: Its antigen remains unidentified. One end of the junction varies from germline; a read error may be responsible.

Up to about 2 ug genomic DNA was used for TCRB CDR3 amplification. Clones were sequenced by immunoSEQ multiplex PCR, and TCRdb holds only the in-frame ones, with some missing. The sample records approximately 50,000 clones, 89% being singletons. The chain recombines TRBV6-5 with TRBJ2-7; possible D gene TRBD2, 5 bases. The TCR comes from a human donor with glioblastoma. This sample comprised blood, obtained after dendritic cell vaccination. The CDR3 here is CASSYSRTLSNEQYF. CDR3 in DNA: TGTGCCAGCAGTTACTCGAGGACTCTCTCCAACGAGCAGTACTTC.